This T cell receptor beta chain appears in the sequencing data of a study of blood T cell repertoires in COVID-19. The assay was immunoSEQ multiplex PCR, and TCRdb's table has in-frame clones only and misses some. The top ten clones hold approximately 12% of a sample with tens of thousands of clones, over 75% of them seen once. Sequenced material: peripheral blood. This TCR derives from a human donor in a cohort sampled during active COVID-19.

The CDR3 nucleotides read TGTGCCAGCAGTTACAGGCAAGGGGTGAACGAAAAACTGTTTTTT. Its translation: CASSYRQGVNEKLFF. This sequence joins TRBV6-2 or TRBV6-3 and TRBJ1-4; tentatively, D is TRBD1 (5 bases). V was trimmed by 2 bases and J by 8 bases, leaving 15 bases between them. The CDR3 is 15 residues long. CDR1 and CDR2 (germline): MNHEY, SVGEGT.